This TCR beta chain emerged from a study of blood T cell repertoires in COVID-19 (dated by TCRdb to 2020 to 2022). Background on the whole study: Collaborator samples came from the United States, Italy and Spain and covered acute and convalescent phases of COVID-19. The prospective study material was composed of cDNA or gDNA derived from T cells, B-cell-depleted T cells, or PBMCs. Samples were obtained from the ongoing ImmuneRACE study (first 160 participants) and from 1,254 subjects provided by 6 global collaborators. The repertoires were released in a freely available public database intended as a resource for research on the immune response to SARS-CoV-2. Deeply sampled blood TCRbeta repertoires from subjects exposed to, actively infected with, or recovered from COVID-19 were included in the dataset. Nearly every sample came with metadata listing a de-identified subject ID, COVID-19 status, age in years and sex. Where HLA class I and class II types were available, the types were taken from metadata supplied by the sample provider, not from assay-based typing. The research as a whole found: The amount of clinical and demographic metadata varied by source and participant and was provided uncurated.

To note about this clone: Its antigen remains undetermined. Base-call qualities are not available, and no considerably larger clone is one nucleotide away.

Whole blood was collected in K2EDTA tubes by collaborating institutions according to the institutions' own protocols. For TCRbeta analysis, collaborator samples were shipped as frozen whole blood, as isolated PBMCs, or as DNA extracted from either sample type. Trimming leaves V shorter by 0 bases and J shorter by 3 bases, with the junction holding 11 bases beyond the gene matches. The CDR3 sequence holds 17 residues, the cysteine and phenylalanine included. CDR3 DNA only is kept here, 51 bases in frame from base 1. Taken from the germline V gene, the CDR1 and CDR2 loops are MGHRA and YSYEKL. TCRbeta CDR3 regions were amplified from genomic DNA by means of the immunoSEQ Assay, a bias-controlled multiplex PCR. The study's own analysis went as follows. The number of nucleated cells in each sample was estimated by amplification of reference gene primers within the assay. To quantify the absolute abundance of each unique TCRbeta CDR3 rearrangement, sequence reads were collapsed and filtered. Productive Simpson clonality was computed per sample as the square root of Simpson's diversity index over productive rearrangements. In TCRdb, the immuneACCESS table is reduced to in-frame sequences with V and J assigned. These tables do not hold every clone; where another copy was compared, an unresolved V gene accounts for under half, and the others remain unexplained. The DNA gave D and trimming, while V, J and clone size come from that table. This sample lists roughly 200,000 clones; approximately 83% were detected once. The top ten clonotypes cover roughly 11% of the sample.

Sequencing was performed on peripheral blood. In this chain, TRBV4-1 is recombined with TRBJ2-7; TRBD1 agrees with 7 junctional bases. This TCR was recovered from a human donor with active or convalescent COVID-19. The donor label of this sample is uncertain. The DNA sequence follows: TGCGCCAGCAGCCAAGATTGGTCGGGGACAGCCTACTACGAGCAGTACTTC. This is translated as CASSQDWSGTAYYEQYF.